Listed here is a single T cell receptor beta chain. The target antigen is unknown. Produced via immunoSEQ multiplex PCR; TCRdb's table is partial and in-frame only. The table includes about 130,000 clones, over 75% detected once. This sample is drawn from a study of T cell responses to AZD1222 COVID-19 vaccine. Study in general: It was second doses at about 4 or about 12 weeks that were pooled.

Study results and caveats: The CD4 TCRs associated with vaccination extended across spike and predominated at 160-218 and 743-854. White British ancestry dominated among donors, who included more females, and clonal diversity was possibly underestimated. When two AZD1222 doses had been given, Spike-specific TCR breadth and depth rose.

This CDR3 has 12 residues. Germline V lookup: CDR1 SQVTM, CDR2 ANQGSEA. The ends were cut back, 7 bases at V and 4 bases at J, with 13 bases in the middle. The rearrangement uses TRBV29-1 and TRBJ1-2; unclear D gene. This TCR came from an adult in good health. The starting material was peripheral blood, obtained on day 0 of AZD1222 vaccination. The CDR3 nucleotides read TGCAGCGGAGGTCAGCAAAGCTATGGCTACACCTTC. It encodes CSGGQQSYGYTF. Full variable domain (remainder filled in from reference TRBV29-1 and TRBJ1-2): SAVISQKPSRDICQRGTSLTIQCQVDSQVTMMFWYRQQPGQSLTLIATANQGSEATYESGFVIDKFPISRPNLTFSTLTVSNMSPEDSSIYLCSGGQQSYGYTFGSGTRLTVV.